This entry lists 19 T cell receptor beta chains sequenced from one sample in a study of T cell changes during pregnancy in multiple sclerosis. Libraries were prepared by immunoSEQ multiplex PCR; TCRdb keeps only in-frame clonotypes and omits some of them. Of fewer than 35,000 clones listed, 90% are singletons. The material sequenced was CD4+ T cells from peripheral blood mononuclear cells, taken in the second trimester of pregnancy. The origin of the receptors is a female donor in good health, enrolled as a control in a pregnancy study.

CDR3 protein: CASSEQLAGLETQYF. The CDR3, as DNA: TGCGCCAGCAGTGAACAACTAGCGGGGCTAGAGACCCAGTACTTC. The V call is TRBV10-1, the J call TRBJ2-5; 10 nucleotides match TRBD2. CDR1 WNHNN and CDR2 SYGVQD come from the germline V gene (reference sequence). With 3 bases clipped from V and 4 bases from J, the junction kept 5 bases outside the gene matches. The CDR3 totals 15 residues.

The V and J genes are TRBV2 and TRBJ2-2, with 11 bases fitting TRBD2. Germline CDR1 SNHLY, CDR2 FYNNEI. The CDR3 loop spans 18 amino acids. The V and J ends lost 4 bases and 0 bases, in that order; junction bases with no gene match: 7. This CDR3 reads CASSVPTSGTTNTGELFF. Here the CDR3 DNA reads TGTGCCAGCAGTGTACCGACTAGCGGGACGACGAACACCGGGGAGCTGTTTTTT.

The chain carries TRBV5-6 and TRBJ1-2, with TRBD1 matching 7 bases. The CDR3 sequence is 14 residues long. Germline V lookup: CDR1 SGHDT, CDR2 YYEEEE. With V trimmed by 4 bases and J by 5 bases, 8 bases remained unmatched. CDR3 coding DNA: TGTGCCAGCAGCCCCTCGGGACAGATTTATGGCTACACCTTC. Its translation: CASSPSGQIYGYTF.

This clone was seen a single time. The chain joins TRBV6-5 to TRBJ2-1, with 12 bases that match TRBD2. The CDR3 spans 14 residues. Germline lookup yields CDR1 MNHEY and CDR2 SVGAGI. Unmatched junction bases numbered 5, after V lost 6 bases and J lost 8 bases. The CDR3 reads CASRVTSGSDEQFF. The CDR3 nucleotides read TGTGCCAGCAGAGTGACTAGCGGGAGCGATGAGCAGTTCTTC.

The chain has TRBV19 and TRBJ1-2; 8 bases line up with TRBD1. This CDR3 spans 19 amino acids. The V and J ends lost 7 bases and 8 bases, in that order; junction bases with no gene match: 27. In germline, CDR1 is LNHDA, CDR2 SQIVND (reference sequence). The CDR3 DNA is TGTGCCAGTATAGGTGGTGGTGGAGGGACAGGTGAAACGCATGACGGCTACACCTTC. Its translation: CASIGGGGGTGETHDGYTF.

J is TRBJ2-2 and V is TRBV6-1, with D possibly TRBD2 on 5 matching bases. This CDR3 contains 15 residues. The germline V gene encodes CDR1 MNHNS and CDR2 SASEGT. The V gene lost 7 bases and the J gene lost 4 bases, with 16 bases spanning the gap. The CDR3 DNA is TGTGCCAGCAATACCCGACGGGGAAGCACCGGGGAGCTGTTTTTT. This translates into CASNTRRGSTGELFF.

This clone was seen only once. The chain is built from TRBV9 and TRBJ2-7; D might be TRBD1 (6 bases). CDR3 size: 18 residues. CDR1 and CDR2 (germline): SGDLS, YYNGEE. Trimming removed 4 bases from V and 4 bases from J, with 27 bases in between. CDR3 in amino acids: CASSLQGGVTPSSYEQYF. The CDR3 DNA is TGTGCCAGCAGCCTACAAGGGGGAGTGACACCCTCTTCATACGAGCAGTACTTC.

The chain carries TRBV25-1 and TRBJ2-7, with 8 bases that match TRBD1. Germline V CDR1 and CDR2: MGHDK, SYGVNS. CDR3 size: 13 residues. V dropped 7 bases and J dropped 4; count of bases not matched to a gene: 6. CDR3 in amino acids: CASTGTGLYEQYF. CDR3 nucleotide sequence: TGTGCCAGCACCGGGACAGGTCTATACGAGCAGTACTTC.

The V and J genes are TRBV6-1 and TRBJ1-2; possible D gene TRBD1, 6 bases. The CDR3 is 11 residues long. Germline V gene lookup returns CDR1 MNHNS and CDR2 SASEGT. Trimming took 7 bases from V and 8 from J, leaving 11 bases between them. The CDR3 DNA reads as TGTGCCAGCACACAGGGAAAGGGCTACACCTTC. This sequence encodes CASTQGKGYTF.

The DNA for the CDR3 is TGTGCCAGTAGTATGAGCCCCGCCATTTCCTCCGATACGCAGTATTTT. Amino acids: CASSMSPAISSDTQYF. V gene TRBV19 combines with J gene TRBJ2-3; D unresolved. The V end lost 3 bases, the J end lost 6 bases, and 19 bases lay between the germline ends. Germline V CDR1 and CDR2: LNHDA, SQIVND (reference sequence). The length of the CDR3 is 16 residues.

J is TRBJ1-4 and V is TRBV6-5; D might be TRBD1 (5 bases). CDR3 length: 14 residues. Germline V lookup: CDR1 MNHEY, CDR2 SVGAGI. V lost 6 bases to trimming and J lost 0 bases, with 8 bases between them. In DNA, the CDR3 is TGTGCCAGCAGAAGGGGATCAACTAATGAAAAACTGTTTTTT. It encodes CASRRGSTNEKLFF.

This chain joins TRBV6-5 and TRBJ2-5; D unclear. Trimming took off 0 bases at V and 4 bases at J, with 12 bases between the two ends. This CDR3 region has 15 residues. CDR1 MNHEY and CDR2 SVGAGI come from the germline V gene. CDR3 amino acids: CASSYSTSRLETQYF. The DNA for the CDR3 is TGTGCCAGCAGTTACTCGACAAGTCGATTAGAGACCCAGTACTTC.

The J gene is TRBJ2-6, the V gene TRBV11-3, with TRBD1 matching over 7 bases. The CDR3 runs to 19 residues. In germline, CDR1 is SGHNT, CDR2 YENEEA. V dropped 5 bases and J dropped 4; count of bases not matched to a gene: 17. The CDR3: CASSRIRTGARQGANVLTF. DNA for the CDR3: TGTGCCAGCAGCCGTATAAGAACAGGGGCTCGTCAGGGGGCCAACGTCCTGACTTTC.

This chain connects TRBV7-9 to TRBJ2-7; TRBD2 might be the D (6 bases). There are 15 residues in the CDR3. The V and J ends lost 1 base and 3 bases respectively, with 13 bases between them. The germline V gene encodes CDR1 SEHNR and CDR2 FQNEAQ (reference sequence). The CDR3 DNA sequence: TGTGCCAGCAGCTTAGAAGGACTACCCAGCTACGAGCAGTACTTC. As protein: CASSLEGLPSYEQYF.

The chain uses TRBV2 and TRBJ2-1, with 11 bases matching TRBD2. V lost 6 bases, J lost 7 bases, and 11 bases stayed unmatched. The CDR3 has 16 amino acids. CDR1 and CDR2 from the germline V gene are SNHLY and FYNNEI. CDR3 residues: CASSGTLAGALNEQFF. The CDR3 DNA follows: TGTGCCAGCAGCGGGACACTAGCGGGAGCTTTGAATGAGCAGTTCTTC.

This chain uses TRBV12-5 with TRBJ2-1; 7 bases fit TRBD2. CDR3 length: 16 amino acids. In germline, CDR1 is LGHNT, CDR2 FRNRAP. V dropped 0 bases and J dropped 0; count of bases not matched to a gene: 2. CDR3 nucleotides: TGTGCTAGTGGTTTGGTACCGGGGGGCTCCTACAATGAGCAGTTCTTC. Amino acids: CASGLVPGGSYNEQFF.

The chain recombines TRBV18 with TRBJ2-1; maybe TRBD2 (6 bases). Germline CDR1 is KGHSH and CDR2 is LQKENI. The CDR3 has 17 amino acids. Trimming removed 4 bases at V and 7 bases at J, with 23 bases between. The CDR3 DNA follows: TGTGCCAGCTCACTACAACCCGGGACTGGCCGTAGAAATGAGCAGTTCTTC. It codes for CASSLQPGTGRRNEQFF.

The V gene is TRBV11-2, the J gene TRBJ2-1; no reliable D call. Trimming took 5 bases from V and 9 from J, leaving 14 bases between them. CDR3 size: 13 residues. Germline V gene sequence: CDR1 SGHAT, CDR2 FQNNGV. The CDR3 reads CASSPKAGSEQFF. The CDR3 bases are TGTGCCAGCAGCCCGAAAGCAGGCAGTGAGCAGTTCTTC.

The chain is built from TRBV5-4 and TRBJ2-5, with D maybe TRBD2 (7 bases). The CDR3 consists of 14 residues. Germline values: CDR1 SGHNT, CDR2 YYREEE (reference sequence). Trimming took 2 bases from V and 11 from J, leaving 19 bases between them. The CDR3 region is CASSLAGTTYQQYF. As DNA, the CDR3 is TGTGCCAGCAGCTTAGCGGGGACAACCTATCAGCAGTACTTC.